Shown below are 27 T cell receptor beta chains from a single sample sequenced in a study of control samples from healthy donors and cancer patients. Assay: immunoSEQ multiplex PCR; the TCRdb copy retains only in-frame clones and omits some. This repertoire shows about 77,000 clones, around 94% found once; its top ten account for 5.8%. The sample was blood. These receptors were taken from an older woman in good health.

CDR3 in amino acids: CASGGGGMEGYTF. DNA for the CDR3: TGCGCCAGCGGAGGGGGCGGCATGGAAGGCTACACCTTC. The V gene is TRBV5-1, the J gene TRBJ1-2; 7 positions match TRBD1. Germline CDR1 and CDR2: SGHRS and YFSETQ. This CDR3 has 13 amino acids. V lost 7 bases to trimming and J lost 8 bases; unmatched junction nucleotides: 11.

This clone was seen only once. The rearrangement links TRBV27 to TRBJ1-1; maybe TRBD1 (5 bases). V was shortened by 8 bases and J by 3 bases, with 13 bases between the two germline ends. This CDR3 is 13 amino acids long. Germline CDR1 and CDR2: MNHEY and SMNVEV (reference sequence). CDR3 region: CASHGRADTEAFF. The CDR3 DNA reads as TGTGCCAGCCATGGCAGGGCGGACACTGAAGCTTTCTTT.

The CDR3 DNA reads as TGCGCCAGCAGCCAAGTCTTGGGACAGACGGCCTATGGCTACACCTTC. This sequence encodes CASSQVLGQTAYGYTF. This rearrangement joins TRBV4-1 to TRBJ1-2, with 7 bases fitting TRBD1. The CDR3 covers 16 residues. Losses at the gene ends were 1 base for V and 4 bases for J; bases not matched to a gene: 9. CDR1 is MGHRA, CDR2 YSYEKL, per germline.

This chain uses TRBV9 with TRBJ1-5; 8 nucleotides agree with TRBD1. The V gene's germline CDR1 is SGDLS and CDR2 YYNGEE. With 2 bases clipped from V and 2 bases from J, the junction kept 3 bases outside the gene matches. The CDR3 runs to 15 residues. CDR3 amino acids: CASSVSGQGNQPQHF. CDR3 nucleotides: TGTGCCAGCAGCGTTTCGGGACAGGGCAATCAGCCCCAGCATTTT.

The chain has TRBV21-1 and TRBJ2-5; TRBD2 was called by the table and not checked on the DNA. TRBV21-1 is flagged as a pseudogene. The CDR3 length is 17 residues. The CDR3 region is CASSTPGLAGPQETQYF. In DNA, the CDR3 is TGTGCCAGCAGCACGCCGGGACTAGCGGGCCCCCAAGAGACCCAGTACTTC.

Concerning this clone itself: The same CDR3 arises from other DNA sequences in this sample as well. This rearrangement joins TRBV6-1 to TRBJ1-2; no clear D. This CDR3 contains 12 residues. V was pared by 1 base and J by 8 bases, with 8 bases between. Germline V gene sequence: CDR1 MNHNS, CDR2 SASEGT. CDR3 amino acids: CASSEGNRGYTF. CDR3 DNA sequence: TGTGCCAGCAGTGAAGGGAATCGGGGCTACACCTTC.

This clone was detected once. A read error is likely, as this CDR3 ends without the conserved phenylalanine or tryptophan. No DNA is shown, since the ends of the CDR3 on it are uncertain; the CDR3 is the one TCRdb lists. The J gene is TRBJ1-4, the V gene TRBV6-1. Germline CDR1 and CDR2: MNHNS and SASEGT. Counting both end residues, the CDR3 totals 15 amino acids. The CDR3 here is CASSERMGGAARHTI.

CDR3 protein: CASSESRDRVYEQYF. CDR3 DNA: TGTGCCAGCAGTGAATCCCGGGACAGGGTCTACGAGCAGTACTTC. The V and J genes are TRBV2 and TRBJ2-7, with TRBD1 matching over 9 bases. The CDR3 consists of 15 residues. With 2 bases clipped from V and 3 bases from J, the junction kept 5 bases outside the gene matches. Germline V gene sequence: CDR1 SNHLY, CDR2 FYNNEI.

The chain has TRBV28 and TRBJ2-1; D unclear. This CDR3 comprises 10 residues. Germline CDR1 MDHEN, CDR2 SYDVKM. The ends were cut back, 5 bases at V and 9 bases at J, with 5 bases in the middle. CDR3 sequence: CASSEFEQFF. CDR3 bases: TGTGCCAGCAGTGAGTTTGAGCAGTTCTTC.

The chain links TRBV18 to TRBJ2-7; 7 nucleotides agree with TRBD1. The CDR3 is made up of 13 amino acids. The ends lost 5 bases at V and 1 base at J; junction bases unmatched: 2. The germline V gene has CDR1 KGHSH and CDR2 LQKENI. CDR3 DNA: TGTGCCAGCTCATCGGGACAGTCCTACGAGCAGTACTTC. Protein: CASSSGQSYEQYF.

The CDR3 here is CASSYSAGVSDTQYF. The DNA of the CDR3 is TGTGCCAGCAGTTACTCGGCGGGCGTCTCAGATACGCAGTATTTT. The chain employs TRBV6-6 and TRBJ2-3; the D gene is possibly TRBD2 (5 bases). This CDR3 contains 15 residues. Per germline, CDR1 MNHNY and CDR2 SVGAGI (reference sequence). V dropped 0 bases and J dropped 4 bases, with 11 bases sitting between them.

V is TRBV7-2 and J is TRBJ1-6; D is uncertain. The CDR3 totals 15 residues. Trimming took 4 bases from V and 7 from J, leaving 14 bases between them. Germline lookup yields CDR1 SGHTA and CDR2 FQGNSA. The CDR3, as DNA: TGTGCCAGCAGCTGGTCGGGGTATGGAAATTCACCCCTCCACTTT. Translating gives CASSWSGYGNSPLHF. The full variable domain, with the rest looked up from reference TRBV7-2 and TRBJ1-6, is GAGVSQSPSNKVTEKGKDVELRCDPISGHTALYWYRQSLGQGLEFLIYFQGNSAPDKSGLPSDRFSAERTGGSVSTLTIQRTQQEDSAVYLCASSWSGYGNSPLHFGNGTRLTVT.

The chain combines TRBV6-5 with TRBJ2-2, with D tentatively TRBD1 (5 bases). The CDR3 has 13 residues. CDR1 is MNHEY, CDR2 SVGAGI, per germline. Trimming took 6 bases from V and 5 from J, leaving 10 bases between them. CDR3: CASRWTTTGELFF. In DNA, the CDR3 is TGTGCCAGCAGGTGGACAACAACCGGGGAGCTGTTTTTT.

The count of this clone is one. The chain is built from TRBV5-4 and TRBJ2-3, with 15 bases lining up with TRBD2. The germline V gene has CDR1 SGHNT and CDR2 YYREEE (reference sequence). V lost 5 bases and J lost 6; bases outside the gene matches: 13. CDR3 length: 18 amino acids. For the CDR3, the DNA is TGTGCCAGCAGGTCCCCAGACGGACTAGCGGGAGGGCTGGATACGCAGTATTTT. It yields the protein CASRSPDGLAGGLDTQYF. The whole variable domain, filled in from reference TRBV5-4 and TRBJ2-3, reads ETGVTQSPTHLIKTRGQQVTLRCSSQSGHNTVSWYQQALGQGPQFIFQYYREEENGRGNFPPRFSGLQFPNYSSELNVNALELDDSALYLCASRSPDGLAGGLDTQYFGPGTRLTVL.

The gene calls are TRBV5-8 and TRBJ1-5, with 7 bases lining up with TRBD1. In germline, CDR1 is SGHTS, CDR2 YDEGEE. The CDR3 spans 13 residues. V trimming: 3 bases; J trimming: 8 bases; junction bases outside the gene matches: 5. CDR3 DNA: TGTGCCAGCAGCTCGAGGGGGCTGAAGCCCCAGCATTTT. It yields the protein CASSSRGLKPQHF.

The rearrangement uses TRBV19 and TRBJ1-2; D is unclear. Germline V gene data show CDR1 as LNHDA and CDR2 as SQIVND (reference sequence). The CDR3 covers 13 residues. V lost 3 bases and J lost 3, with 8 bases in between. This chain's CDR3 is CASSISRDYGYTF. The CDR3 DNA sequence: TGTGCCAGTAGTATTTCAAGGGACTATGGCTACACCTTC.

The genes are TRBV28 and TRBJ2-7, with D hard to call. Germline assignment: CDR1 MDHEN and CDR2 SYDVKM. The V and J ends lost 4 bases and 3 bases respectively, with 13 bases between them. This CDR3 is built from 14 residues. CDR3 bases: TGTGCCAGCAGTTCCACACAGATCCGCTACGAGCAGTACTTC. Its translation: CASSSTQIRYEQYF.

The chain is built from TRBV9 and TRBJ2-3, with D perhaps TRBD1 (5 bases). Looked up from germline, CDR1 is SGDLS and CDR2 is YYNGEE. Trimming left V 4 bases short and J 5 bases short, with 20 bases between. This CDR3 spans 16 amino acids. CDR3 in amino acids: CASSPGWGPRGDTQYF. In nucleotides, the CDR3 is TGTGCCAGCAGCCCAGGGTGGGGTCCAAGAGGAGATACGCAGTATTTT.

A note on this clone: In the same sample, other DNA sequences code for this CDR3. The J gene is TRBJ2-7, the V gene TRBV15; 12 nucleotides line up with TRBD1. The J segment lost 7 bases and the V segment lost 3 bases, leaving 4 bases of the junction unmatched. The CDR3 has 14 residues. Germline loops: CDR1 LNHNV, CDR2 YYDKDF (reference sequence). The CDR3 here is CATSRGQGAREQYF. The CDR3 DNA reads as TGTGCCACCAGCAGGGGACAGGGGGCGAGGGAGCAGTACTTC.

The chain recombines TRBV4-1 with TRBJ1-2; TRBD1 is a possible D gene (6 bases). CDR1 is MGHRA, CDR2 YSYEKL, per germline. The CDR3 is 14 residues long. Trimming shortened V by 6 bases and J by 4 bases, and 15 bases separated the two germline ends. This CDR3 is CASSRLGQIYGYTF. In DNA form, the CDR3 reads TGCGCCAGCAGTCGACTCGGACAGATCTATGGCTACACCTTC.

The chain joins TRBV5-6 to TRBJ2-3; 8 nucleotides line up with TRBD2. Losses at the gene ends were 3 bases for V and 2 bases for J; bases not matched to a gene: 14. CDR3 length: 18 amino acids. The germline CDR1 and CDR2 sequences are SGHDT and YYEEEE. The CDR3 here is CASSSLAEQGWNTDTQYF. The CDR3 DNA sequence: TGTGCCAGCAGCTCACTAGCGGAACAAGGTTGGAACACAGATACGCAGTATTTT.

The chain links TRBV5-1 to TRBJ2-4; D may be TRBD2 (6 bases). This CDR3 contains 14 residues. Trimming cost V 0 bases and J 8 bases, with 12 bases left between them. Germline values: CDR1 SGHRS, CDR2 YFSETQ. CDR3 region: CASSLGGGRDIQYF. DNA of the CDR3: TGCGCCAGCAGCTTGGGAGGAGGGCGGGACATTCAGTACTTC.

The chain uses TRBV6-2 or TRBV6-3 and TRBJ1-2, with 9 bases fitting TRBD1. In germline, CDR1 is MNHEY, CDR2 SVGEGT. J was trimmed by 4 bases and V by 4 bases; bases with no gene match: 10. There are 16 residues in the CDR3. DNA of the CDR3: TGTGCCAGCAGTTCGGGACAGGGTGTTTTTAGCTATGGCTACACCTTC. Protein: CASSSGQGVFSYGYTF.

The chain carries TRBV29-1 and TRBJ2-5; D call uncertain. V was trimmed by 4 bases and J by 1 base, leaving 7 bases between them. The CDR3 has 12 amino acids. Germline values: CDR1 SQVTM, CDR2 ANQGSEA. For the CDR3, the DNA is TGCAGCGTTGTTGGGATCCAAGAGACCCAGTACTTC. It translates to CSVVGIQETQYF.

The CDR3 DNA reads TGTGCCACCAGTGATGGTAATAATCAGCCCCAGCATTTT. The encoded protein is CATSDGNNQPQHF. This rearrangement joins TRBV24-1 to TRBJ1-5, with D uncertain. In germline, CDR1 is KGHDR, CDR2 SFDVKD. Trimming removed 3 bases from V and 4 bases from J, with 6 bases in between. The CDR3 is made up of 13 amino acids.

The V gene is TRBV6-2 or TRBV6-3, the J gene TRBJ2-5; D unclear. Germline CDR1 and CDR2: MNHEY and SVGEGT. The CDR3 length is 13 residues. V was clipped by 5 bases and J by 1 base, with 8 bases between them. The CDR3 protein is CASSLRFQETQYF. The CDR3 DNA is TGTGCCAGCAGTCTCCGGTTCCAAGAGACCCAGTACTTC.

This chain connects TRBV2 to TRBJ2-1, with 11 bases identical to TRBD2. Germline assignment: CDR1 SNHLY and CDR2 FYNNEI. The CDR3 spans 16 residues. V gave up 4 bases and J gave up 8 bases; unmatched junction bases: 10. CDR3 protein: CASSVVLAGGGDEQFF. The CDR3 nucleotides are TGTGCCAGCAGTGTTGTTCTAGCGGGAGGCGGCGATGAGCAGTTCTTC.